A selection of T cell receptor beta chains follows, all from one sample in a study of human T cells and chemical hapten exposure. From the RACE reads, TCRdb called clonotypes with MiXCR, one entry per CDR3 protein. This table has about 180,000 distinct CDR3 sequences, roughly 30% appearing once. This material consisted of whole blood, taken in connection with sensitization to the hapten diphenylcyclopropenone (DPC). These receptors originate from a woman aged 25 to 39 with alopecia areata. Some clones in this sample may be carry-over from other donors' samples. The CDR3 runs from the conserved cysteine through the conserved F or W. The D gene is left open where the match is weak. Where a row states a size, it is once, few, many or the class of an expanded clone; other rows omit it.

CDR3aa: CASSRRGLMTEAFF; CDR3nt: TGTGCCAGCAGTCGCAGGGGGCTGATGACTGAAGCTTTCTTT; v_gene: TRBV6-2/TRBV6-3; abundance: many; d_gene: TRBD1; j_gene: TRBJ1-1
CDR3aa: CASAGTSGRNEQFF; CDR3nt: TGTGCCAGCGCCGGGACTAGCGGGAGGAATGAGCAGTTCTTC; v_gene: TRBV2; abundance: .; d_gene: TRBD2; j_gene: TRBJ2-1
CDR3aa: CASSPRDRGSYEQYF; CDR3nt: TGTGCCAGCAGCCCCCGGGACAGGGGGTCCTACGAGCAGTACTTC; v_gene: TRBV11-1; abundance: .; d_gene: TRBD1; j_gene: TRBJ2-7
CDR3aa: CASSFRKGMAFF; CDR3nt: TGTGCCAGCAGCTTCAGGAAGGGGATGGCTTTCTTT; v_gene: TRBV7-2; abundance: .; d_gene: .; j_gene: TRBJ1-1
CDR3aa: CASSSPGTGVNTEAFF; CDR3nt: TGCGCCAGCAGCTCGCCCGGGACAGGGGTGAACACTGAAGCTTTCTTT; v_gene: TRBV5-1; abundance: few; d_gene: TRBD1; j_gene: TRBJ1-1
CDR3aa: CASSKTTGNYGYTF; CDR3nt: TGTGCCAGTAGCAAAACAACAGGGAACTATGGCTACACCTTC; v_gene: TRBV19; abundance: .; d_gene: .; j_gene: TRBJ1-2
CDR3aa: CASSDSPRWGLAEETQYF; CDR3nt: TGTGCCAGCAGTGACTCACCCCGGTGGGGACTAGCGGAAGAGACCCAGTACTTC; v_gene: TRBV6-4; abundance: .; d_gene: TRBD2; j_gene: TRBJ2-5
CDR3aa: CASSEGEEAFF; CDR3nt: TGTGCCAGCAGTGAAGGGGAGGAAGCTTTCTTT; v_gene: TRBV28; abundance: .; d_gene: .; j_gene: TRBJ1-1
CDR3aa: CATPKGTSELREQFF; CDR3nt: TGTGCCACCCCAAAAGGGACTAGCGAATTACGTGAGCAGTTCTTC; v_gene: TRBV21-1; abundance: .; d_gene: .; j_gene: TRBJ2-1
CDR3aa: CASSLAPDFYNEQFF; CDR3nt: TGTGCCAGCAGCTTAGCGCCGGACTTCTACAATGAGCAGTTCTTC; v_gene: TRBV7-2; abundance: .; d_gene: .; j_gene: TRBJ2-1
CDR3aa: CASSFSRAGRPGEQYF; CDR3nt: TGTGCCAGCAGTTTTTCTAGGGCAGGGCGGCCAGGCGAGCAGTACTTC; v_gene: TRBV28; abundance: .; d_gene: .; j_gene: TRBJ2-7